The clone carrying this TCR beta chain was counted ten times or more. As yet, its antigen is unknown. Sequencing libraries made from TCR beta cDNA carried unique molecular identifiers. MiXCR was run by TCRdb on the PCR reads, yielding one entry per CDR3 protein. The top ten clones hold over 10% of a sample with approximately 440,000 distinct CDR3 sequences, around 40% of them seen once. These data come from a study of post-analysis software for immune sequencing data. Broader study findings: Relative to controls, patients had several TRBV segments at higher frequency, with TRBV5-6, TRBV5-1 and TRBV20-1 among these.

This CDR3 has 13 amino acids. CDR1 is SGHRS and CDR2 is YFSETQ in the germline V gene. The germline V and J ends were trimmed by 7 bases and 5 bases, with 14 bases remaining between them. This sequence was found in a girl under 18 with multiple sclerosis. The chain links TRBV5-1 to TRBJ2-3; D is perhaps TRBD2 (7 bases). Sequences were obtained from blood. The CDR3 DNA follows: TGCGCCAGCGGCGGGGGCGGAGGAGATACGCAGTATTTT. Amino acids: CASGGGGGDTQYF.